These T cell receptor beta chains were read from a single sample in a study of T-cell reconstitution after alpha-beta-depleted transplantation in children. TCRdb ran MiXCR on the PCR reads and lists one entry per CDR3 protein. The sample contains some 200,000 distinct CDR3 sequences, 9% to 10% of which appear only once. The input for sequencing was PBMCs from the stem cell graft donor, taken from the stem cell graft. These receptors came from a human donor who donated a stem cell graft to a child with SCID. CDR3s leave out the opening cysteine and the closing phenylalanine or tryptophan. The order of the fields is clone size, V gene, J gene, CDR3 protein. Clone size is shown for a subset of rows, as once, few, many or a class of expanded clone.

size: many
V: TRBV6-5
J: TRBJ1-6
CDR3: ASSYSGTVSSYNSPLH

size: many
V: TRBV5-1
J: TRBJ2-4
CDR3: ASSFAARVNIQY

size: many
V: TRBV20-1
J: TRBJ2-1
CDR3: SAIAGGQYNEQF

size: many
V: TRBV2
J: TRBJ1-1
CDR3: ASKQLRGGDTEAF

size: few
V: TRBV7-3
J: TRBJ2-2
CDR3: ASSLTSGMGELF

size: many
V: TRBV5-1
J: TRBJ2-7
CDR3: ASSFRAGESYEQY

size: many
V: TRBV15
J: TRBJ2-3
CDR3: ATSRATIPTDTQY

size: few
V: TRBV5-1
J: TRBJ2-5
CDR3: ASSAGSFQETQY

size: many
V: TRBV18
J: TRBJ1-1
CDR3: ASSPGGVTEAF

size: NA
V: TRBV30
J: TRBJ2-7
CDR3: AWSLGVPGQY

size: many
V: TRBV5-1
J: TRBJ2-1
CDR3: ASSLYPGLAGFSYNEQF

size: many
V: TRBV5-6
J: TRBJ2-5
CDR3: ASSFLRGGKETQY

size: many
V: TRBV5-5
J: TRBJ1-2
CDR3: ASSLIGLDGYT

size: many
V: TRBV2
J: TRBJ2-1
CDR3: ASSDDRAYNEQF

size: many
V: TRBV27
J: TRBJ1-2
CDR3: ASMGPNYGYT

size: many
V: TRBV20-1
J: TRBJ2-7
CDR3: SARDGAGSSYEQY

size: many
V: TRBV7-7
J: TRBJ2-1
CDR3: ASSLAQANEQF

size: many
V: TRBV4-2
J: TRBJ1-2
CDR3: ASSQVGVDRSNYGYT